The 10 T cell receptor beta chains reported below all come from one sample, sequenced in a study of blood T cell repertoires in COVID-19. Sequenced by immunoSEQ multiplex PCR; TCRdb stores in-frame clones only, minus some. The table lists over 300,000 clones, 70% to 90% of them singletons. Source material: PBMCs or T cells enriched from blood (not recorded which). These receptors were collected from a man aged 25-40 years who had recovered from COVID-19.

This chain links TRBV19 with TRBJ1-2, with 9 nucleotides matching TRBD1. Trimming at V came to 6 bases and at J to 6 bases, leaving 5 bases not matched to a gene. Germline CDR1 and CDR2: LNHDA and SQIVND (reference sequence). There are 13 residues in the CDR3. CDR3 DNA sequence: TGTGCCAGTAGAGAACAGGGGGCGGATGGCTACACCTTC. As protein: CASREQGADGYTF.

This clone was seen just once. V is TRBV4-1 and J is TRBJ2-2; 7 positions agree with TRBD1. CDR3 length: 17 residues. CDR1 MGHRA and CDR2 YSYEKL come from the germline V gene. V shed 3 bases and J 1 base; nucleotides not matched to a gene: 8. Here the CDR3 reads CASSHSPGQMNTGELFF. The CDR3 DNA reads TGCGCCAGCAGCCATTCACCGGGACAGATGAACACCGGGGAGCTGTTTTTT.

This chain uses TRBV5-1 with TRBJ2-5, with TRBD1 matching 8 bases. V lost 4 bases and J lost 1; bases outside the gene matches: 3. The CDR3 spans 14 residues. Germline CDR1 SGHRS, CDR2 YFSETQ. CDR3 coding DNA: TGCGCCAGCAGCGTAGGGACAGGCCAAGAGACCCAGTACTTC. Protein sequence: CASSVGTGQETQYF.

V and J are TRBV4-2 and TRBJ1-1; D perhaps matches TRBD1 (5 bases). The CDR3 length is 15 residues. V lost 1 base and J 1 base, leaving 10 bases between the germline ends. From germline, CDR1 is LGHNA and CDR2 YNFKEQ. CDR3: CASSQGMGRNTEAFF. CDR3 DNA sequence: TGTGCCAGCAGCCAAGGAATGGGGCGGAACACTGAAGCTTTCTTT.

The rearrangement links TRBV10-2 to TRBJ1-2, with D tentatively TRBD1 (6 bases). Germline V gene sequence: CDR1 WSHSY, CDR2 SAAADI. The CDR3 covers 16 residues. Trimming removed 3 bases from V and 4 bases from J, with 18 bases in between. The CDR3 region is CASSDSGGALTYGYTF. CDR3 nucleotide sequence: TGCGCCAGCAGTGACTCCGGGGGGGCACTTACCTATGGCTACACCTTC.

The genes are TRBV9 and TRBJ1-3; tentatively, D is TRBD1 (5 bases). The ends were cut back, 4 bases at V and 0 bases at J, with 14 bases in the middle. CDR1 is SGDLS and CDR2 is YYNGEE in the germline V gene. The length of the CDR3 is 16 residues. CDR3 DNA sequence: TGTGCCAGCAGCCCCCCGGGGGACCTCTCTGGAAACACCATATATTTT. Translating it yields CASSPPGDLSGNTIYF.

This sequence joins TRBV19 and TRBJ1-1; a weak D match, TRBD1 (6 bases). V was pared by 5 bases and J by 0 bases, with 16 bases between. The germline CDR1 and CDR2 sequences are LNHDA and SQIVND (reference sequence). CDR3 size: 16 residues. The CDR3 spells CASSSTGEVVNTEAFF. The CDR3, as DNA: TGTGCCAGTAGTTCGACAGGCGAGGTCGTGAACACTGAAGCTTTCTTT.

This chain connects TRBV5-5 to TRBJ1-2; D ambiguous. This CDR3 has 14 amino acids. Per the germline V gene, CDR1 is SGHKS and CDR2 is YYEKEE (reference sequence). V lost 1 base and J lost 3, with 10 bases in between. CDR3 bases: TGTGCCAGCAGCTTGACGGGGAATGACTATGGCTACACCTTC. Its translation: CASSLTGNDYGYTF.

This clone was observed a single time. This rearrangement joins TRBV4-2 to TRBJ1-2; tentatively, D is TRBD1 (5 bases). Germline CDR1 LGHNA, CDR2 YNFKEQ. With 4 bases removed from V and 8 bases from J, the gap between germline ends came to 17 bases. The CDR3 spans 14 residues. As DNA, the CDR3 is TGTGCCAGCAGCCTGCAGACAGACTCGAGAGGCTACACCTTC. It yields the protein CASSLQTDSRGYTF.

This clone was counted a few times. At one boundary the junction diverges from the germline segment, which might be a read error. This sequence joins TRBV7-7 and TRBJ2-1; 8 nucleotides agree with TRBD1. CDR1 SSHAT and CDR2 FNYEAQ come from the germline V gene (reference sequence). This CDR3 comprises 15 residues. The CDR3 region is CASSPGQGPFNEQFF. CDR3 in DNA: TGTGCTAGCAGTCCCGGACAGGGACCCTTCAATGAGCAGTTCTTC.